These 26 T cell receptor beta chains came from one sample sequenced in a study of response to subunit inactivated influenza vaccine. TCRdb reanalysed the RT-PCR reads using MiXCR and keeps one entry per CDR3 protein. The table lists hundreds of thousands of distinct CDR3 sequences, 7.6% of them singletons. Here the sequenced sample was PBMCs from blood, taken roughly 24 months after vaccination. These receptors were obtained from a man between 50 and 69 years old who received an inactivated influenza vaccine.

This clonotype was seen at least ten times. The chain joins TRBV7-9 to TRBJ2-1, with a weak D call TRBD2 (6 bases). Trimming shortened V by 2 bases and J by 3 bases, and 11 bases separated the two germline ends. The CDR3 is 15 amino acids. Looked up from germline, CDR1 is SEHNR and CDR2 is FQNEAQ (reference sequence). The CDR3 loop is CASSLRRGSYNEQFF. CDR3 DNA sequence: TGTGCCAGCAGCTTAAGGCGGGGTAGCTACAATGAGCAGTTCTTC.

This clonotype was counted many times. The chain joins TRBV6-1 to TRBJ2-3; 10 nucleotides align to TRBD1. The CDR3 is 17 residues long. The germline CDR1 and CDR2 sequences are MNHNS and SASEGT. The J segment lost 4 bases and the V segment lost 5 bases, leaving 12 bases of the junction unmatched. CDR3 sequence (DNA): TGTGCCAGCAGTCCGAGGACCGGGACAGGGGACGCAGATACGCAGTATTTT. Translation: CASSPRTGTGDADTQYF.

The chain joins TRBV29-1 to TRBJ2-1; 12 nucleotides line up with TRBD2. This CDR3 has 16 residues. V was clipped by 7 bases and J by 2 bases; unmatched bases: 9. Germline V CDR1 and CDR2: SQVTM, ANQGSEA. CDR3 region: CSAGGLAGLTYNEQFF. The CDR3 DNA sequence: TGCAGCGCTGGGGGACTAGCGGGCCTTACCTACAATGAGCAGTTCTTC.

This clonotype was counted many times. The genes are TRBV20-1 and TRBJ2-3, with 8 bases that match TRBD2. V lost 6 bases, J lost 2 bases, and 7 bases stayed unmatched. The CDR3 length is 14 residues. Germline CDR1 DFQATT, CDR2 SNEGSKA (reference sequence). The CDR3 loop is CSARTSRSTDTQYF. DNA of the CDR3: TGCAGTGCAAGGACTAGCAGGTCCACAGATACGCAGTATTTT.

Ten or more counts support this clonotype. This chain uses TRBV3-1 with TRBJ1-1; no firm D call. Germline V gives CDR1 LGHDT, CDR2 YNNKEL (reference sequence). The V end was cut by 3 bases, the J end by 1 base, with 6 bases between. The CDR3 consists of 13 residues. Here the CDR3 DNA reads TGTGCCAGCAGCCAGTCCAGGAACACTGAAGCTTTCTTT. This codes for CASSQSRNTEAFF.

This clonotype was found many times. The CDR3 region has the DNA TGCAGTGCTAGAGTGAGCGGGTCTAGCAATCAGCCCCAGCATTTT. Its translation: CSARVSGSSNQPQHF. The rearrangement joins TRBV20-1 to TRBJ1-5; D remains unclear. Germline V gene sequence: CDR1 DFQATT, CDR2 SNEGSKA (reference sequence). CDR3 length equals 15 residues. V lost 1 base and J lost 0, with 10 bases in between.

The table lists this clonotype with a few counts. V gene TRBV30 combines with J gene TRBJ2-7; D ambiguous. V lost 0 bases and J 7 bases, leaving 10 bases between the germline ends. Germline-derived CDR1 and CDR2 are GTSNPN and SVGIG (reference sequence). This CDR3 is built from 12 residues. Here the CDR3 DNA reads TGTGCCTGGAGTGTTTTTAGTCTTGAGCAGTACTTC. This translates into CAWSVFSLEQYF.

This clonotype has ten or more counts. CDR3 loop: CASSPKRESTDTQYF. Here the CDR3 DNA reads TGTGCCAGCTCACCAAAGCGGGAGAGCACAGATACGCAGTATTTT. The chain is built from TRBV18 and TRBJ2-3, with 8 bases matching TRBD2. The trim removed 2 bases at V and 0 bases at J, leaving 1 base unmatched. The length of the CDR3 is 15 residues. Germline assignment: CDR1 KGHSH and CDR2 LQKENI. Complete variable domain (other parts from reference TRBV18 and TRBJ2-3): NAGVMQNPRHLVRRRGQEARLRCSPMKGHSHVYWYRQLPEEGLKFMVYLQKENIIDESGMPKERFSAEFPKEGPSILRIQQVVRGDSAAYFCASSPKRESTDTQYFGPGTRLTVL.

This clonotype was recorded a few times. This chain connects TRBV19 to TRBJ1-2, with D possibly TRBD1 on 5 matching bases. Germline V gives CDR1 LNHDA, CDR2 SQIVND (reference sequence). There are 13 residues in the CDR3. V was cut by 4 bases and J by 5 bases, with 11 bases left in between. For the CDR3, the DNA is TGTGCCAGTAGTAATCGGGACGGGTATGGCTACACCTTC. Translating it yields CASSNRDGYGYTF.

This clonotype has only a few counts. The CDR3 DNA reads as TGTGCCACCAGCCACCTACAGGGGGCAACAGAGACCCAGTACTTC. Residues: CATSHLQGATETQYF. J is TRBJ2-5 and V is TRBV24-1, with 9 positions matching TRBD1. CDR1 KGHDR and CDR2 SFDVKD come from the germline V gene. After removal of 7 bases from V and 4 bases from J, the junction contained 9 bases not matched to a gene. This CDR3 is built from 15 residues.

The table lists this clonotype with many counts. The CDR3 protein is CASSLHSYRGPLVYDGELFF. CDR3 nucleotide sequence: TGTGCCAGCAGCTTGCACTCATACAGGGGCCCTCTCGTGTATGACGGGGAGCTGTTTTTT. The V call is TRBV5-4, the J call TRBJ2-2, with 7 bases identical to TRBD1. J lost 7 bases, V lost 1 base, and 22 bases had no gene match. Germline V lookup: CDR1 SGHNT, CDR2 YYREEE (reference sequence). CDR3 length: 20 residues.

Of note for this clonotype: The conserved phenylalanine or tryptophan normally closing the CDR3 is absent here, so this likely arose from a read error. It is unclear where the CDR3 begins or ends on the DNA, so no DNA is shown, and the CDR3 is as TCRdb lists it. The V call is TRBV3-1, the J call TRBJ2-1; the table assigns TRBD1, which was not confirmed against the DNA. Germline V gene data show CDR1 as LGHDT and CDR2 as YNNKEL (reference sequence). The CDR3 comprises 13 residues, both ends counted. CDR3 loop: CASSQVDRQGMDI.

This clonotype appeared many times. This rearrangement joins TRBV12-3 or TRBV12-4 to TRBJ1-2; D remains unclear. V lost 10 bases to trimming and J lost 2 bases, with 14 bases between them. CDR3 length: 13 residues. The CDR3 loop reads CATNGQRNYGYTF. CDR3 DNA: TGTGCCACCAATGGGCAGAGGAACTATGGCTACACCTTC.

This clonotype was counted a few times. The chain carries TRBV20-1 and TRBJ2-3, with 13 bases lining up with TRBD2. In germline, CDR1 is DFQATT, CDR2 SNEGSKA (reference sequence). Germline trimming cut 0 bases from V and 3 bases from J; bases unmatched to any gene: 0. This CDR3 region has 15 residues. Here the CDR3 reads CSARELAGGTDTQYF. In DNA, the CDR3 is TGCAGTGCTAGAGAACTAGCGGGAGGGACAGATACGCAGTATTTT.

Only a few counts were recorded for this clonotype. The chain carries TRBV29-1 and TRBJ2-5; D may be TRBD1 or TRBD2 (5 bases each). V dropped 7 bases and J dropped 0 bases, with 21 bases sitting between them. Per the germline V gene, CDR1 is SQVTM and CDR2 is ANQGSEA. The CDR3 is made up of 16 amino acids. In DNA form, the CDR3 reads TGCAGCGGCCTTCGGGGAGACAGTTGGTACCAAGAGACCCAGTACTTC. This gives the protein CSGLRGDSWYQETQYF.

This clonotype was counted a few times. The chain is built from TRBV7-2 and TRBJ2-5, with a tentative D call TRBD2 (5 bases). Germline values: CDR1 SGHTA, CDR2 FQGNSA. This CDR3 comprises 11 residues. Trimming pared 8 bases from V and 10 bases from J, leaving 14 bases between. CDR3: CASSAARDQYF. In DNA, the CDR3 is TGTGCCAGCTCGGCCGCCCGGGACCAGTACTTC.

CDR3 bases: TGTGCCAGCAAGCTGGGACAGAACCAAGAGACCCAGTACTTC. Translating gives CASKLGQNQETQYF. The chain joins TRBV6-1 to TRBJ2-5; TRBD1 matches at 7 bases. Germline trimming cut 7 bases from V and 0 bases from J; bases unmatched to any gene: 5. Germline V gene sequence: CDR1 MNHNS, CDR2 SASEGT. The CDR3 is 14 residues long.

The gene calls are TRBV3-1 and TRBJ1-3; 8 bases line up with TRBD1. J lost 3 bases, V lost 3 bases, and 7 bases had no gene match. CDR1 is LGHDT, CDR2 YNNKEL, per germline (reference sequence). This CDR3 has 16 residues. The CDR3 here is CASSHYGQGGGNTIYF. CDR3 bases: TGTGCCAGCAGCCATTACGGACAGGGAGGTGGAAACACCATATATTTT.

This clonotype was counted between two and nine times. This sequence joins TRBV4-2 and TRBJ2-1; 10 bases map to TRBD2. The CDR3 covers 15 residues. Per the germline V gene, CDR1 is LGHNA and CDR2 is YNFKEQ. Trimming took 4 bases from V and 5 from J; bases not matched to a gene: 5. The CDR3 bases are TGTGCCAGCAGCCCCGGACTAGCGGCCCACAATGAGCAGTTCTTC. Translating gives CASSPGLAAHNEQFF.

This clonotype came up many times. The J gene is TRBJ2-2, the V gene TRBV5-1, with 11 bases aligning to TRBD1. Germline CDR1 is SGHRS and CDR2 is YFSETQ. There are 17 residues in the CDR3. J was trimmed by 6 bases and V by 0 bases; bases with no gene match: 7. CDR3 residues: CASSLVPRTGGSGELFF. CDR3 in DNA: TGCGCCAGCAGCTTGGTGCCCCGGACAGGGGGCTCCGGGGAGCTGTTTTTT. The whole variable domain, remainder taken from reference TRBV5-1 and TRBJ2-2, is KAGVTQTPRYLIKTRGQQVTLSCSPISGHRSVSWYQQTPGQGLQFLFEYFSETQRNKGNFPGRFSGRQFSNSRSEMNVSTLELGDSALYLCASSLVPRTGGSGELFFGEGSRLTVL.

As DNA, the CDR3 is TGTGCCAGCAGTAAGGGGACGGATTGGGCAGTGATCTCCTCCTACGAGCAGTACTTC. Translating gives CASSKGTDWAVISSYEQYF. The rearrangement links TRBV6-2 or TRBV6-3 to TRBJ2-7, with D perhaps given as TRBD1 or TRBD2 (5 bases each). The CDR3 spans 19 residues. Looked up from germline, CDR1 is MNHEY and CDR2 is SVGEGT. Trimming removed 5 bases at V and 0 bases at J, with 26 bases between.

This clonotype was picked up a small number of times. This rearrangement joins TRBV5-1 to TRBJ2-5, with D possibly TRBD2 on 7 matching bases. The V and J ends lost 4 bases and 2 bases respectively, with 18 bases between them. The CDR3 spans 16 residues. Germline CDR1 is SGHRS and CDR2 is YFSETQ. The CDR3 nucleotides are TGCGCCAGCAGCCCGGCGGGGGCAGCCGTTCAAGAGACCCAGTACTTC. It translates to CASSPAGAAVQETQYF. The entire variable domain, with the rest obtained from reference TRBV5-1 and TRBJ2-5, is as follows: KAGVTQTPRYLIKTRGQQVTLSCSPISGHRSVSWYQQTPGQGLQFLFEYFSETQRNKGNFPGRFSGRQFSNSRSEMNVSTLELGDSALYLCASSPAGAAVQETQYFGPGTRLLVL.

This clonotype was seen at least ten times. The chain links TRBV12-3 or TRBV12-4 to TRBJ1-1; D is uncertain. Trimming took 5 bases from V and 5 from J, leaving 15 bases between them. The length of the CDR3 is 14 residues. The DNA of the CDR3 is TGTGCCAGCAGTCCCCTTGCCGGCGGGACTGAAGCTTTCTTT. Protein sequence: CASSPLAGGTEAFF.

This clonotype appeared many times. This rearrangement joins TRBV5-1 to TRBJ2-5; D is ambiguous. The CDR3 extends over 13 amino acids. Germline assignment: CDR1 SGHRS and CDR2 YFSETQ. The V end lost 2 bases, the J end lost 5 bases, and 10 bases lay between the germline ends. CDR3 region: CASSLAWAETQYF. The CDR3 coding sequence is TGCGCCAGCAGCTTAGCATGGGCGGAGACCCAGTACTTC.

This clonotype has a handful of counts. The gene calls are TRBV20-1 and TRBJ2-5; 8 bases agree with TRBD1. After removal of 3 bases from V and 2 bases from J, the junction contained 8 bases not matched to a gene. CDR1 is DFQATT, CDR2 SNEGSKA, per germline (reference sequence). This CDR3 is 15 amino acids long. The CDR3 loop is CSARGDRNLQETQYF. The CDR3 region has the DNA TGCAGTGCTAGGGGGGACAGGAACTTACAAGAGACCCAGTACTTC.

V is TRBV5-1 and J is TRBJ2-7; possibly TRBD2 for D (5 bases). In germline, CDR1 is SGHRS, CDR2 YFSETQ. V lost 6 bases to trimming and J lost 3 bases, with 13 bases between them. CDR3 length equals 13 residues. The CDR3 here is CASKRTANYEQYF. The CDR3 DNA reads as TGCGCCAGCAAGCGGACGGCGAACTACGAGCAGTACTTC.